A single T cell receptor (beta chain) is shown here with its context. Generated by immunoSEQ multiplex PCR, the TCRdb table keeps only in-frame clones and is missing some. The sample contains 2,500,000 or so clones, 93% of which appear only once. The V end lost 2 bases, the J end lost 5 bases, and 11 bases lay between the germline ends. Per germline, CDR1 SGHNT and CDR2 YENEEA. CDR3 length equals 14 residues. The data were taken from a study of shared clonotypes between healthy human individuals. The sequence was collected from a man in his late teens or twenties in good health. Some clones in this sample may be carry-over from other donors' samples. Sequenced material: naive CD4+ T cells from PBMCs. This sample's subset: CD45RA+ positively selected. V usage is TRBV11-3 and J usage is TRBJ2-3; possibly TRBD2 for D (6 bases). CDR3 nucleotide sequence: TGTGCCAGCAGCTTATTAGGGCGGGGAGATACGCAGTATTTT. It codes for CASSLLGRGDTQYF.